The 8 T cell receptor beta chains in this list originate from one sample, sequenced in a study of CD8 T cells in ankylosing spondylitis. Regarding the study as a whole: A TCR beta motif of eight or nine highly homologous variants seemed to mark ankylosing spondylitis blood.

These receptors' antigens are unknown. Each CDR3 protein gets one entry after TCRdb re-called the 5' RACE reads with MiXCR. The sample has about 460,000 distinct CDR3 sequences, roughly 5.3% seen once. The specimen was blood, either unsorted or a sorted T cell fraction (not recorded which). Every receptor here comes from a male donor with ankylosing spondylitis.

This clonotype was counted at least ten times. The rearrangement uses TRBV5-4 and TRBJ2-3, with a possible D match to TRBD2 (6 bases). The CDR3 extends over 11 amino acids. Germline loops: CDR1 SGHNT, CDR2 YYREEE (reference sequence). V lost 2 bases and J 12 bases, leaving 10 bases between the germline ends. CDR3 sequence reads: CASSFGRAQYF. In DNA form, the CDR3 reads TGTGCCAGCAGCTTCGGGAGAGCACAGTATTTT.

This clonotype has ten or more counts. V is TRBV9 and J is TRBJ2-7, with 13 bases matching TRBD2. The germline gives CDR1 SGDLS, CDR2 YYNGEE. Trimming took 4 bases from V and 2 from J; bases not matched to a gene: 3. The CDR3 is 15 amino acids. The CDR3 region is CASSTGTSGAYEQYF. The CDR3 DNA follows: TGTGCCAGCAGCACAGGGACTAGCGGGGCCTACGAGCAGTACTTC.

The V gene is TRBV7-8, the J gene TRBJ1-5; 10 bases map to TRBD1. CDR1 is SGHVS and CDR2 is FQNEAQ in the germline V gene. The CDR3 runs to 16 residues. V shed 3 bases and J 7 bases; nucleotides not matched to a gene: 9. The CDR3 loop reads CASSLGDRGTNQPQHF. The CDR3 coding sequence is TGTGCCAGCAGCTTGGGGGACAGGGGCACAAACCAGCCCCAGCATTTT.

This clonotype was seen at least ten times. The CDR3, as DNA: TGCAGTGCCCCCGCCTTCCGGGGTAACTATGGCTACACCTTC. Translated, it gives CSAPAFRGNYGYTF. The J gene is TRBJ1-2, the V gene TRBV20-1; D gene unclear. The CDR3 is 14 amino acids. Germline V CDR1 and CDR2: DFQATT, SNEGSKA (reference sequence). Trimming took off 6 bases at V and 1 base at J, with 15 bases between the two ends.

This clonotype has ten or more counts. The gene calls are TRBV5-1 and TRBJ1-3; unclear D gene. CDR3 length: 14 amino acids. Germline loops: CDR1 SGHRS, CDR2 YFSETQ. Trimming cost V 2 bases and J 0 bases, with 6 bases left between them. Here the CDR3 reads CASSLSSSGNTIYF. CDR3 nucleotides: TGCGCCAGCAGCTTATCGAGCTCTGGAAACACCATATATTTT.

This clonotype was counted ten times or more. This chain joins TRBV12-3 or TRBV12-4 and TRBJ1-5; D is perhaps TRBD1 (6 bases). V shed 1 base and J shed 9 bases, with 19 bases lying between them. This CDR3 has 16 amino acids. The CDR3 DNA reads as TGTGCCAGCAGTTTAGGGTCGGGGGCCTACCCGGGGCCCCAGCATTTT. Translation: CASSLGSGAYPGPQHF.

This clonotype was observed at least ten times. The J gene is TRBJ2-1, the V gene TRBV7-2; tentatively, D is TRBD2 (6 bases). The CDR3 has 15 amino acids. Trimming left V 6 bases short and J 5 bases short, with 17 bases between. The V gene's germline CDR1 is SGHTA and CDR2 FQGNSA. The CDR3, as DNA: TGTGCCAGCAGGGCGGGCGGGAACGTAAACAATGAGCAGTTCTTC. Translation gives CASRAGGNVNNEQFF.

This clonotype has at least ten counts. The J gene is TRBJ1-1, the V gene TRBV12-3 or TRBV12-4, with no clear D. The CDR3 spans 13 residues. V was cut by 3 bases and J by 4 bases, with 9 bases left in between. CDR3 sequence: CASSFNGGTEAFF. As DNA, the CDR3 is TGTGCCAGCAGTTTTAACGGCGGCACTGAAGCTTTCTTT.